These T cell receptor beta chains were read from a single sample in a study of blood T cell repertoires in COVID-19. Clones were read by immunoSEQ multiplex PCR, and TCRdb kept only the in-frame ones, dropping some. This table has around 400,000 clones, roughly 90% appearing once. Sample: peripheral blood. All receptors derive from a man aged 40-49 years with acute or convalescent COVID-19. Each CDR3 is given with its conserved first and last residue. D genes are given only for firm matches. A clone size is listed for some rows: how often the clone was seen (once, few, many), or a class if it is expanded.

CAISVSGRSSYNEQFF	TGTGCCATCAGTGTTAGCGGGAGGAGCTCCTACAATGAGCAGTTCTTC	-	TRBD2	TRBV10-3	TRBJ2-1
CAISFGTGNTGELFF	TGTGCCATCAGTTTCGGGACAGGGAACACCGGGGAGCTGTTTTTT	-	TRBD1	TRBV10-3	TRBJ2-2
CASRVDRGFQETQYF	TGTGCCAGCAGGGTGGACAGAGGTTTCCAAGAGACCCAGTACTTC	-	-	TRBV2	TRBJ2-5
CASSSHRAGVEQYF	TGTGCCAGCAGCTCTCATAGAGCGGGAGTCGAGCAGTACTTC	-	TRBD2	TRBV5-4	TRBJ2-7
CASSQGWRTEAFF	TGTGCCAGCAGCCAAGGGTGGAGAACTGAAGCTTTCTTT	-	-	TRBV3-1/TRBV3-2	TRBJ1-1
CASSVGDGSYNEQFF	TGTGCCAGCAGCGTAGGAGACGGGTCCTACAATGAGCAGTTCTTC	-	-	TRBV9	TRBJ2-1
CAWSRGGAGQETQYF	TGTGCCTGGAGTCGGGGGGGCGCGGGGCAAGAGACCCAGTACTTC	-	TRBD2	TRBV30	TRBJ2-5
CASSLESVVSNQPQHF	TGTGCCAGCAGCTTGGAGAGTGTAGTTAGCAATCAGCCCCAGCATTTT	-	-	TRBV7-9	TRBJ1-5
CASRAQATSGGNEKLFF	TGCGCCAGCAGGGCACAGGCTACATCAGGGGGTAATGAAAAACTGTTTTTT	-	TRBD1	TRBV4-3	TRBJ1-4
CASSRRPGFGFMYRTGELFF	TGTGCCAGCAGCCGCCGTCCAGGTTTTGGGTTTATGTACCGCACCGGGGAGCTGTTTTTT	-	-	TRBV6-6	TRBJ2-2
CASSEAFAGSTEAFF	TGTGCCAGCAGTGAAGCTTTTGCGGGTAGCACTGAAGCTTTCTTT	-	-	TRBV2	TRBJ1-1
CATTSGGPNYGYTF	TGTGCCACCACTTCGGGGGGTCCTAACTATGGCTACACCTTC	-	-	TRBV2	TRBJ1-2
CASSVDRGNEQFF	TGTGCCAGCAGTGTAGACAGGGGGAATGAGCAGTTCTTC	-	TRBD1	TRBV27	TRBJ2-1
CASSVLPGGLAGRTDTQYF	TGTGCCAGCAGCGTACTCCCCGGGGGACTAGCGGGACGCACAGATACGCAGTATTTT	-	TRBD2	TRBV9	TRBJ2-3
CSVERQGAEAFF	TGCAGCGTTGAAAGGCAGGGGGCTGAAGCTTTCTTT	-	TRBD1	TRBV29-1	TRBJ1-1
CASSPQDFRGYGYTF	TGTGCCAGCAGTCCGCAGGACTTCAGGGGCTATGGCTACACCTTC	-	-	TRBV28	TRBJ1-2
CASSLQGYDTGELFF	TGTGCCAGCAGCCTACAGGGGTATGACACCGGGGAGCTGTTTTTT	-	TRBD1	TRBV6-5	TRBJ2-2
CASSATSSGELFF	TGTGCCAGCAGCGCCACTAGCTCCGGGGAGCTGTTTTTT	few	-	TRBV6-2/TRBV6-3	TRBJ2-2
CASGFSDRAYGYTF	TGTGCTAGTGGTTTCTCGGACAGGGCGTATGGCTACACCTTC	-	TRBD1	TRBV12-5	TRBJ1-2
CASSDGEGGSRNTIYF	TGTGCCAGCAGTGATGGGGAAGGGGGTAGCAGAAACACCATATATTTT	-	-	TRBV6-1	TRBJ1-3
CASSFQGQLASYEQYF	TGTGCCAGCAGTTTCCAGGGACAACTTGCTTCCTACGAGCAGTACTTC	-	-	TRBV7-2	TRBJ2-7
CASRDGQGSRGYTF	TGTGCCAGCAGGGATGGACAGGGCTCCCGAGGCTACACCTTC	-	TRBD1	TRBV2	TRBJ1-2
CASSEWRERDEQFF	TGTGCCAGCAGTGAATGGCGGGAGCGCGATGAGCAGTTCTTC	-	TRBD2	TRBV6-1	TRBJ2-1
CASNRPGVNEKLFF	TGTGCCAGCAACCGGCCAGGCGTGAATGAAAAACTGTTTTTT	-	-	TRBV28	TRBJ1-4
CASSQAGTSGTWTDTQYF	TGTGCCAGCAGCCAAGCTGGGACTAGCGGGACTTGGACAGATACGCAGTATTTT	-	TRBD2	TRBV3-1/TRBV3-2	TRBJ2-3
CAWTVNTEAFF	TGTGCCTGGACGGTGAACACTGAAGCTTTCTTT	-	-	TRBV30	TRBJ1-1
CAWSHPQPGLAHYNEQFF	TGTGCCTGGAGTCACCCCCAGCCGGGACTAGCGCACTACAATGAGCAGTTCTTC	-	TRBD2	TRBV30	TRBJ2-1
CASSPGPGGSKRETQYF	TGTGCCAGTAGCCCCGGGCCAGGCGGGAGTAAGAGAGAGACCCAGTACTTC	-	TRBD2	TRBV19	TRBJ2-5
CASSPEAGGPYEQYF	TGTGCCAGCAGCCCCGAAGCGGGAGGGCCCTACGAGCAGTACTTC	-	TRBD2	TRBV11-2	TRBJ2-7
CASSRTSNYGYTF	TGTGCCAGCAGCAGGACTTCAAACTATGGCTACACCTTC	-	-	TRBV27	TRBJ1-2
CASSEAGGPQETQYF	TGTGCCAGCAGTGAAGCAGGGGGTCCTCAAGAGACCCAGTACTTC	-	-	TRBV6-1	TRBJ2-5
CASSLLTGVGYTF	TGTGCCAGCAGTCTACTCACAGGGGTTGGCTACACCTTC	-	TRBD1	TRBV12-3/TRBV12-4	TRBJ1-2
CASGAVFEALHF	TGTGCCAGCGGGGCGGTTTTTGAAGCCCTCCACTTT	-	-	TRBV28	TRBJ1-6
CATSRDREVAEAFF	TGTGCCACCAGCAGAGATCGGGAGGTAGCTGAAGCTTTCTTT	-	-	TRBV15	TRBJ1-1
CSVDLLIWRGRGEPNYGYTF	TGCAGCGTTGATCTCCTCATCTGGAGGGGGCGCGGGGAGCCTAACTATGGCTACACCTTC	-	TRBD1	TRBV29-1	TRBJ1-2
CASRPGTGSTEAFF	TGTGCCAGCAGACCCGGGACAGGGAGTACTGAAGCTTTCTTT	-	TRBD1	TRBV6-5	TRBJ1-1
CASSLTSGGRSYNEQFF	TGTGCCAGCAGCTTAACTAGCGGGGGGCGGTCCTACAATGAGCAGTTCTTC	-	TRBD2	TRBV7-9	TRBJ2-1
CSAGLSEQYF	TGCAGTGCTGGACTGAGCGAGCAGTACTTC	once	-	TRBV20-1	TRBJ2-7
CASSRIIRGLSNQPQHF	TGTGCCAGCAGCCGAATAATAAGGGGGTTGAGCAATCAGCCCCAGCATTTT	-	-	TRBV5-4	TRBJ1-5
CASSRTWGGDYNEQFF	TGTGCCAGCAGCCGGACTTGGGGGGGTGACTACAATGAGCAGTTCTTC	-	TRBD2	TRBV4-2	TRBJ2-1
CASSQSLYRDISNSPLHF	TGTGCCAGCAGCCAATCTCTATACCGGGACATCTCTAATTCACCCCTCCACTTT	-	-	TRBV3-1/TRBV3-2	TRBJ1-6